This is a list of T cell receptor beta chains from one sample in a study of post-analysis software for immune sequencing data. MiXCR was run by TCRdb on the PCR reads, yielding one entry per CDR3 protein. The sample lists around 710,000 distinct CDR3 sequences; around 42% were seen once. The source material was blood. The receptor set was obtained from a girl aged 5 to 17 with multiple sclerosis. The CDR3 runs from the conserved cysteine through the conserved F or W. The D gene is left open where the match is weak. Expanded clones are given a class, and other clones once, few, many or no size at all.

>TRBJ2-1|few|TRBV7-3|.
CASSLAPGGSSYYNEQFF
TGTGCCAGCAGCTTAGCCCCCGGGGGTTCTTCTTACTACAATGAGCAGTTCTTC
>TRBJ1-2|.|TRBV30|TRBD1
CAWKVLRQGLYTF
TGTGCCTGGAAGGTCTTGCGACAGGGGCTCTACACCTTC
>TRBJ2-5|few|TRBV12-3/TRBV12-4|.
CASSFGETKYF
TGTGCCAGCAGTTTTGGAGAGACCAAGTACTTC
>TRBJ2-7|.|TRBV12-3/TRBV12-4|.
CASRRGGKAGVEQYF
TGTGCCAGCCGGCGCGGAGGTAAAGCGGGCGTCGAGCAGTACTTC
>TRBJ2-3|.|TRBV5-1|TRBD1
CASSLTPTGSNQPQYF
TGCGCCAGCAGCTTGACTCCGACAGGGAGCAATCAGCCCCAGTATTTT
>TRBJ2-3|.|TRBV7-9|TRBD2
CASSLSGGTEDTQYF
TGTGCCAGCAGCTTATCGGGAGGAACGGAAGATACGCAGTATTTT
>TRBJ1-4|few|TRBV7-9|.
CASSSHEGATNEKLFF
TGTGCCAGCAGCTCCCACGAAGGGGCAACTAATGAAAAACTGTTTTTT
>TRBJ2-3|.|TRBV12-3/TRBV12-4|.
CASSQTRPGSQRTDTQYF
TGTGCCAGCAGTCAAACTAGGCCAGGGAGCCAGCGCACAGATACGCAGTATTTT
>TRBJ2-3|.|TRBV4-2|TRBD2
CASSQFGGSNRAQYF
TGTGCCAGCAGCCAGTTTGGCGGGAGTAATCGGGCGCAGTATTTT
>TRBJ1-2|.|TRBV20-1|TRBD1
CSARPGQFYGYTF
TGCAGTGCTAGACCGGGACAGTTCTATGGCTACACCTTC
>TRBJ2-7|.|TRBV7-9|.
CASSKQSQGNEQYF
TGTGCCAGCAGCAAACAAAGTCAGGGGAACGAGCAGTACTTC
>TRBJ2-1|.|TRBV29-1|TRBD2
CSVGGGFGNEQFF
TGCAGCGTGGGGGGAGGGTTTGGCAATGAGCAGTTCTTC
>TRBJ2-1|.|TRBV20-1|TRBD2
CSASPHAGGREQFF
TGCAGTGCTAGTCCCCATGCGGGAGGTAGGGAGCAGTTCTTC
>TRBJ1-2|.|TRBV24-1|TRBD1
CATSDSGQVSYGYTF
TGTGCCACCAGTGACTCCGGACAGGTTTCCTATGGCTACACCTTC
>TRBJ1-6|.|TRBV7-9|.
CASSLGDGSPLHF
TGTGCCAGCAGCTTAGGCGATGGTTCACCCCTCCACTTT
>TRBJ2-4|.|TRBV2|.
CASRGDGLAKNIQYF
TGTGCCAGCAGGGGAGACGGCCTAGCCAAAAACATTCAGTACTTC
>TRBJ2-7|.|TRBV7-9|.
CASSLPPKGRGVYEQYF
TGTGCCAGCAGCTTACCGCCCAAGGGCCGAGGGGTGTACGAGCAGTACTTC
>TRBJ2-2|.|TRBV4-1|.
CASSLNLVSGELFF
TGCGCCAGCAGCCTGAACCTTGTTAGCGGGGAGCTGTTTTTT
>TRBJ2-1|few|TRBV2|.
CATSPGASYNEQFF
TGTGCCACGAGCCCGGGGGCCTCGTACAATGAGCAGTTCTTC
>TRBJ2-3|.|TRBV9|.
CASSPLAGIAQYF
TGTGCCAGCAGCCCCCTGGCAGGGATTGCGCAGTATTTT
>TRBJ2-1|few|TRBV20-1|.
CSARRDSPYNEQFF
TGCAGTGCTCGCCGGGACTCTCCCTACAATGAGCAGTTCTTC
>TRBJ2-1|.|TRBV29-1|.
CSVEDLKEQFF
TGCAGCGTTGAAGATCTTAAGGAGCAGTTCTTC
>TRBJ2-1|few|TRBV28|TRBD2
CASSLGLAGGFEQFF
TGTGCCAGCAGTTTAGGTCTAGCGGGAGGGTTTGAGCAGTTCTTC
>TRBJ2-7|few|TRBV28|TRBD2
CASSFPTSGPYEQYF
TGTGCCAGCAGTTTTCCGACTAGCGGGCCCTACGAGCAGTACTTC
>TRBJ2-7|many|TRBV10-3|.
CAISEYREGYEQYF
TGTGCCATCAGTGAGTACAGGGAAGGCTACGAGCAGTACTTC
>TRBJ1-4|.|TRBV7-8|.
CASSLGGGTNEKLFF
TGTGCCAGCAGCTTAGGTGGAGGAACTAATGAAAAACTGTTTTTT
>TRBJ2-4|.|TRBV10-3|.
CAISESDPGRNIQYF
TGTGCCATCAGTGAGTCGGATCCCGGTCGAAACATTCAGTACTTC
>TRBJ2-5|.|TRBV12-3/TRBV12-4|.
CASSKQGGKQYF
TGTGCCAGCAGCAAACAGGGTGGTAAGCAGTACTTC
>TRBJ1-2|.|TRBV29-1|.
CSVEKGAGRNYGYTF
TGCAGCGTTGAGAAAGGGGCAGGGAGAAACTATGGCTACACCTTC
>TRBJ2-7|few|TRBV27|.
CASSLSGFGSYEQYF
TGTGCCAGCAGTTTATCGGGGTTTGGCTCCTACGAGCAGTACTTC
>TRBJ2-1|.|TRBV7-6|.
CASSLTNNEQFF
TGTGCCAGCAGCTTGACAAACAATGAGCAGTTCTTC
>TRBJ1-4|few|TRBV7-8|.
CASSLMSGNEKLFF
TGTGCCAGCAGCTTGATGTCGGGGAATGAAAAACTGTTTTTT
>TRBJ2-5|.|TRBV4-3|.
CASSQVVDGYQETQYF
TGCGCCAGCAGCCAAGTCGTGGACGGCTACCAAGAGACCCAGTACTTC
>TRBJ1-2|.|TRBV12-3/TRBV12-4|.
CASSPVDYSDDGYTF
TGTGCCAGCAGCCCCGTCGACTACTCGGATGATGGCTACACCTTC
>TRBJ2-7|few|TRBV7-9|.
CASSFNSRIDEQYF
TGTGCCAGCAGCTTTAATTCGAGGATCGACGAGCAGTACTTC
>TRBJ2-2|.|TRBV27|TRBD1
CASSPRMSRTGNTGELFF
TGTGCCAGCAGCCCTCGGATGTCGAGGACAGGGAACACCGGGGAGCTGTTTTTT
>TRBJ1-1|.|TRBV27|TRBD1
CASSLSGGWMNTEAFF
TGTGCCAGCAGTTTATCAGGGGGCTGGATGAACACTGAAGCTTTCTTT
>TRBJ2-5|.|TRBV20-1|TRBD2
CSARLAGGLSVETQYF
TGCAGTGCTAGACTAGCGGGAGGGCTTTCGGTAGAGACCCAGTACTTC
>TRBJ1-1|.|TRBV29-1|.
CSVVRGRAEAFF
TGCAGCGTTGTCAGGGGTAGGGCTGAAGCTTTCTTT
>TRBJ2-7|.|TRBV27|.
CASRFLDSYEQYF
TGTGCCAGCAGGTTCCTGGACAGCTACGAGCAGTACTTC
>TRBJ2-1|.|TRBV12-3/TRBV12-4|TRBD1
CASSPGQGRPPPFNEQFF
TGTGCCAGCAGCCCAGGACAGGGTAGGCCACCTCCCTTCAATGAGCAGTTCTTC
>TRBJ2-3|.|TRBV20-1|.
CSASGRPADTQYF
TGCAGTGCTTCTGGACGTCCCGCAGATACGCAGTATTTT
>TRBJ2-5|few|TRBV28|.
CASSDLLGRETQYF
TGTGCCAGCAGCGATCTGCTGGGGCGGGAGACCCAGTACTTC
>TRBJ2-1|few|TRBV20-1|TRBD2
CSASPSGTYNEQFF
TGCAGTGCTAGCCCTAGCGGCACCTACAATGAGCAGTTCTTC
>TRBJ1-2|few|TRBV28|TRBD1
CASSRTGTKNYGYTF
TGTGCCAGCAGTAGGACAGGGACTAAGAACTATGGCTACACCTTC
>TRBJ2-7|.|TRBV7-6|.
CASSLAGPSSSYEQYF
TGTGCCAGCAGCTTAGCAGGACCGTCCAGCTCCTACGAGCAGTACTTC
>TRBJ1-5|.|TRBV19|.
CATLKQVGGSNQPQHF
TGTGCCACCTTAAAGCAGGTCGGGGGGAGCAATCAGCCCCAGCATTTT
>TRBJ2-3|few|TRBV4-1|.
CASSQVGQRTDTQYF
TGCGCCAGCAGCCAAGTAGGGCAACGCACAGATACGCAGTATTTT
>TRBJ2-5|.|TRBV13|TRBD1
CASSSGTGGYETQYF
TGTGCCAGCAGCTCCGGGACAGGGGGCTATGAGACCCAGTACTTC
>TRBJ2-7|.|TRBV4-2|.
CASSQNRNLNYEQYF
TGTGCCAGCAGCCAGAACAGAAACCTAAATTACGAGCAGTACTTC
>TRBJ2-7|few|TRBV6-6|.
CASSHTVKKPYEQYF
TGTGCCAGCAGTCACACGGTCAAGAAGCCGTACGAGCAGTACTTC
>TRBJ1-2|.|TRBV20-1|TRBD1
CSALTGVGYGYTF
TGCAGTGCTTTGACAGGGGTGGGCTATGGCTACACCTTC
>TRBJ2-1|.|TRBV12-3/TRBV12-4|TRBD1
CASSPPGQAKKGNEQFF
TGTGCCAGCAGTCCCCCCGGACAGGCCAAGAAGGGCAATGAGCAGTTCTTC
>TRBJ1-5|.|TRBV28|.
CASSFGGALGQHF
TGTGCCAGCAGTTTTGGCGGGGCACTGGGGCAGCATTTT